A selection of T cell receptor beta chains follows, all from one sample in a study of control samples from healthy donors and cancer patients. Only in-frame clones appear in the TCRdb table, and some are missing; sequencing was by immunoSEQ multiplex PCR. The table has 80,000 to 100,000 clones, around nine tenths seen once. Sample: blood. These receptors were taken from a man aged 25 to 40 in good health. The CDR3 runs from the conserved cysteine through the conserved F or W. The order of the fields is V gene, J gene, clone size, D gene, CDR3 DNA, CDR3 protein. The D gene is left open where the match is weak. Size tells how often a clone was seen (once, few, many) or the class of an expanded clone, and some rows leave it out.

V: TRBV7-3; J: TRBJ2-3; size: .; D: TRBD2; DNA: TGTGCCAGCAGCCCTCGAGGGGTAGCGGGAGGCACAGATACGCAGTATTTT; CDR3: CASSPRGVAGGTDTQYF
V: TRBV11-3; J: TRBJ2-1; size: .; D: TRBD2; DNA: TGTGCCAGCAGCTCCCGACTAGCGGTAGACAATGAGCAGTTCTTC; CDR3: CASSSRLAVDNEQFF
V: TRBV7-2; J: TRBJ2-2; size: .; D: .; DNA: TGTGCCAGCAGCCCACACGGACAGAACACCGGGGAGCTGTTTTTT; CDR3: CASSPHGQNTGELFF
V: TRBV4-3; J: TRBJ2-7; size: once; D: TRBD1; DNA: TGCGCCAGCAGCCAAGTCAACCGACAGGGTTTCTACGAGCAGTACTTC; CDR3: CASSQVNRQGFYEQYF
V: TRBV5-8; J: TRBJ2-1; size: .; D: .; DNA: TGTGCCAGCAGCCCCCGATTGGGTTCCTACAATGAGCAGTTCTTC; CDR3: CASSPRLGSYNEQFF
V: TRBV4-1; J: TRBJ1-1; size: .; D: .; DNA: TGCGCCAGCAGCCAAGATCGGGGGGCGCGAGATGCTTTCTTT; CDR3: CASSQDRGARDAFF
V: TRBV10-3; J: TRBJ1-3; size: .; D: .; DNA: TGTGCCATCAGTGGACGACAGGCGGGAAACACCATATATTTT; CDR3: CAISGRQAGNTIYF
V: TRBV12-3/TRBV12-4; J: TRBJ2-1; size: .; D: .; DNA: TGTGCCAGCAGTTTAATGAATGAGCAGTTCTTC; CDR3: CASSLMNEQFF
V: TRBV28; J: TRBJ1-1; size: .; D: TRBD1; DNA: TGTGCCAGCACCTACCCGGGACAGGGTCGAGGTACTGAAGCTTTCTTT; CDR3: CASTYPGQGRGTEAFF
V: TRBV5-5; J: TRBJ1-2; size: .; D: TRBD1; DNA: TGTGCCAGCAGCCCGGCCGGGACAGGGGAATATGGCTACACCTTC; CDR3: CASSPAGTGEYGYTF
V: TRBV6-6; J: TRBJ1-1; size: .; D: TRBD1; DNA: TGTGCCAGCACCATGGGGGACAGGGGTTTGGGTTTT; CDR3: CASTMGDRGLGF
V: TRBV24-1; J: TRBJ1-2; size: .; D: .; DNA: TGTGCCACCAGTGATTTCGATTTGAGGGACGGCACCTATGGCTACACCTTC; CDR3: CATSDFDLRDGTYGYTF
V: TRBV4-1; J: TRBJ2-7; size: .; D: .; DNA: TGCGCCAGCAGCCAAGATATAGGTGGCAGAGCCTACGAGCAGTACTTC; CDR3: CASSQDIGGRAYEQYF
V: TRBV7-8; J: TRBJ2-3; size: .; D: TRBD2; DNA: TGTGCCAGCAGCCAAGTCCACGCGACTAGCGGGATGCCACGTTCGCAGTATTTT; CDR3: CASSQVHATSGMPRSQYF
V: TRBV12-3/TRBV12-4; J: TRBJ1-1; size: .; D: .; DNA: TGTGCCAGCATTACTAACACGAACACTGAAGCTTTCTTT; CDR3: CASITNTNTEAFF
V: TRBV19; J: TRBJ2-1; size: few; D: .; DNA: TGTGCCAGTAGTACCTACGGGAGCCATGAGCAGTTCTTC; CDR3: CASSTYGSHEQFF
V: TRBV16; J: TRBJ2-7; size: .; D: .; DNA: TGTGCCAGCAGCCAATCTGGGGAGCAGTACTTC; CDR3: CASSQSGEQYF
V: TRBV5-1; J: TRBJ1-1; size: once; D: .; DNA: TGCGCCAGCAGCTTCGAGGAGAACACTGAAGCTTTCTTT; CDR3: CASSFEENTEAFF
V: TRBV15; J: TRBJ2-7; size: .; D: .; DNA: TGTGCCACCAGCAACTCTCCGATCGGGCCCGCGACCTCCTACGAGCAGTACTTC; CDR3: CATSNSPIGPATSYEQYF
V: TRBV7-9; J: TRBJ1-5; size: .; D: .; DNA: TGTGCCAGCAGCTTAGGGGATCAGCCCCAGCATTTT; CDR3: CASSLGDQPQHF
V: TRBV5-4; J: TRBJ2-2; size: .; D: TRBD1; DNA: TGTGCCAGCAGCATTCCGGGACAGGCCGCCGGGGAGCTGTTTTTT; CDR3: CASSIPGQAAGELFF
V: TRBV2; J: TRBJ2-1; size: .; D: TRBD2; DNA: TGTGCCAGCAGGCCGCTAGCGGGAGGGCCAAGTGAGCAGTTCTTC; CDR3: CASRPLAGGPSEQFF
V: TRBV6-1; J: TRBJ2-7; size: .; D: TRBD2; DNA: TGTGCCAGCAGTGTCCTAGCGGGAGGAGCCCCGCTCGAGCAGTACTTC; CDR3: CASSVLAGGAPLEQYF
V: TRBV29-1; J: TRBJ2-7; size: .; D: .; DNA: TGCAGCGTTGAAGATAGGTCGGAAGAGCAGTACTTC; CDR3: CSVEDRSEEQYF
V: TRBV14; J: TRBJ2-3; size: .; D: .; DNA: TGTGCCAGCAGCCGACGAGTAAAAGATACGCAGTATTTT; CDR3: CASSRRVKDTQYF
V: TRBV13; J: TRBJ2-3; size: .; D: TRBD2; DNA: TGTGCCAGCAGCCCACTTCGGACTAGCGGGGTATCTAGCACAGATACGCAGTATTTT; CDR3: CASSPLRTSGVSSTDTQYF
V: TRBV3-1/TRBV3-2; J: TRBJ2-2; size: .; D: TRBD1; DNA: TGTGCCAGCAGCGGACGGACAGGGAATACCGGGGAGCTGTTTTTT; CDR3: CASSGRTGNTGELFF
V: TRBV9; J: TRBJ2-2; size: .; D: TRBD2; DNA: TGTGCCAGCAGCGTTTCGGTGGGGGACGCCTGGAGGGGACTAGCCAACACCGGGGAGCTGTTTTTT; CDR3: CASSVSVGDAWRGLANTGELFF
V: TRBV30; J: TRBJ1-1; size: .; D: .; DNA: TGTGCCTGGAGTGTACTGCTGAACACTGAAGCTTTCTTT; CDR3: CAWSVLLNTEAFF
V: TRBV11-2; J: TRBJ2-7; size: medium-sized; D: TRBD2; DNA: TGTGCCAGCAGCGAGTGGAGCGGGAATGAGCAGTACTTC; CDR3: CASSEWSGNEQYF
V: TRBV6-6; J: TRBJ2-5; size: .; D: TRBD1; DNA: TGTGCCAGCCGCAAAAAAGGACAGGGTGGTCGAGAGACCCAGTACTTC; CDR3: CASRKKGQGGRETQYF
V: TRBV7-9; J: TRBJ1-2; size: .; D: TRBD1; DNA: TGTGCCAGCAGCACGAACGCCGACAGGGACTATGGCTACACCTTC; CDR3: CASSTNADRDYGYTF
V: TRBV18; J: TRBJ1-1; size: .; D: TRBD1; DNA: TGTGCCAGCTCGCGGGACAGGGATCTCACTGAAGCTTTCTTT; CDR3: CASSRDRDLTEAFF
V: TRBV4-1; J: TRBJ1-1; size: .; D: .; DNA: TGCGCCAGCAGCCAATCTCGGGTATCGACCGAAGCTTTCTTT; CDR3: CASSQSRVSTEAFF
V: TRBV7-3; J: TRBJ1-6; size: .; D: .; DNA: TGTGCCAGCAGCTTAATTGCGGGGTCAAAAACCCTCCACTTT; CDR3: CASSLIAGSKTLHF
V: TRBV6-5; J: TRBJ2-7; size: medium-sized; D: TRBD2; DNA: TGTGCCAGCAGTTACTCATTAGCGGGAGTCTCCTACGAGCAGTACTTC; CDR3: CASSYSLAGVSYEQYF
V: TRBV2; J: TRBJ2-7; size: .; D: TRBD2; DNA: TGTGCCAGGCAGAGAGCTAGCGGGAGTTACGAGCAGTACTTC; CDR3: CARQRASGSYEQYF
V: TRBV7-9; J: TRBJ2-2; size: .; D: .; DNA: TGTGCCAGCAGCCCCCGGGAAGATGCGATAGCGCTGTTTTTT; CDR3: CASSPREDAIALFF
V: TRBV9; J: TRBJ2-7; size: .; D: .; DNA: TGTGCCAGCAGCCCTCGGGGAATCTACGAGCAGTACTTC; CDR3: CASSPRGIYEQYF
V: TRBV4-2; J: TRBJ1-2; size: .; D: .; DNA: TGTGCCAGCAGCCAAGATCCACCTCAGGGAAACTATGGCTACACCTTC; CDR3: CASSQDPPQGNYGYTF
V: TRBV6-5; J: TRBJ2-5; size: .; D: TRBD2; DNA: TGTGCCAGCAGTTACTCCGGGGGGATCCAAGAGACCCAGTACTTC; CDR3: CASSYSGGIQETQYF
V: TRBV9; J: TRBJ2-3; size: .; D: TRBD2; DNA: TGTGCCAGCAGCGTAGGTTCTTCTGGTCTAGCGGGAACAGATACGCAGTATTTT; CDR3: CASSVGSSGLAGTDTQYF